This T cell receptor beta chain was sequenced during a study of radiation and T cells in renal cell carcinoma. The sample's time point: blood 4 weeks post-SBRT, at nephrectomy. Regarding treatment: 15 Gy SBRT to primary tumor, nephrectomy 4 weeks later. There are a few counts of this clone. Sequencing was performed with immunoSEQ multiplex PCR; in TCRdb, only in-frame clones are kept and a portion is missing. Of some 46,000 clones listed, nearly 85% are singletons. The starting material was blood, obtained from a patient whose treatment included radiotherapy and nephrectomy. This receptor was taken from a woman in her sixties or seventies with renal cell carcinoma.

CDR3: CASSQTGGEAFF. CDR3 coding DNA: TGCGCCAGCAGCCAAACGGGGGGTGAAGCTTTCTTT. The V gene is TRBV4-1, the J gene TRBJ1-1, with a weak D call TRBD1 (5 bases). This CDR3 has 12 amino acids. With 2 bases removed from V and 7 bases from J, the gap between germline ends came to 8 bases. CDR1 and CDR2 from the germline V gene are MGHRA and YSYEKL.